This T cell receptor (beta chain) was identified in a study of early T cells in non-severe SARS-CoV-2 infection. For the study at large: The authors sequenced bulk RNA from unsorted whole blood, leaving chains unpaired.

Overall study results and limits: Lookups in VDJdb leaned toward anti-spike CD8 responses and missed private and CD4 specificities.

This CDR3 comprises 14 residues. Germline lookup yields CDR1 DFQATT and CDR2 SNEGSKA (reference sequence). V lost 6 bases, J lost 7 bases, and 19 bases lay in between. Regarding this clonotype: Its specificity is unknown.

The library protocol tagged individual cDNA molecules with unique molecular identifiers. MiXCR was run by TCRdb on the 5' RACE reads, yielding one entry per CDR3 protein. The profile shows about 69,000 distinct CDR3 sequences, about 4.9% of them singletons. The chain carries TRBV20-1 and TRBJ2-1; D possibly corresponds to TRBD2 (6 bases). The sequence derives from an adult who was a healthcare worker with PCR-confirmed SARS-CoV-2 infection or an uninfected control (not recorded which). The donor label of this sample is uncertain. The sample was whole blood, taken at baseline. This CDR3 is CSALDRGGVNEQFF. The CDR3, as DNA: TGCAGTGCCCTTGACAGAGGCGGGGTGAATGAGCAGTTCTTC.